These 28 T cell receptor beta chains were all obtained from the same sample, sequenced in a study. The TRBV12-4/TRBJ1-2 clonotypes were amplified using barcode primers with ligated adaptors. TCRdb reprocessed the multiplex PCR reads with MiXCR, giving one entry per CDR3 protein. The repertoire holds approximately 1,000 distinct CDR3 sequences, with 15% to 20% as singletons. Cells sorted as Tregs were CD4+, CD25+ and CD127-/low. Input material: Tregs sorted from blood. The receptor set was obtained from a female donor with breast cancer.

By proportion, this clonotype is large (0.1 to 1%). This chain uses TRBV12-3 or TRBV12-4 with TRBJ1-2, with 7 bases identical to TRBD1. This CDR3 has 14 residues. V shed 7 bases and J 2 bases; nucleotides not matched to a gene: 7. The CDR3 DNA reads as TGTGCCAGCAATACCCACAGGGGCAACTATGGCTACACCTTC. This sequence encodes CASNTHRGNYGYTF.

CDR3 coding DNA: TGTGCCAGCAGCCACTTCGGTGGCAGGGCTTCAGATGGCTACACCTTC. Amino acid sequence: CASSHFGGRASDGYTF. This chain links TRBV12-3 or TRBV12-4 with TRBJ1-2, with a weak D call TRBD1 (5 bases). V shed 6 bases and J shed 6 bases, with 23 bases lying between them. This CDR3 has 16 residues.

Relative to its sample, this clonotype is large. The CDR3 reads CASSLRGQSWGYTF. Written as DNA, the CDR3 is TGTGCCAGCAGTTTAAGAGGACAGAGCTGGGGCTACACCTTC. J is TRBJ1-2 and V is TRBV12-3 or TRBV12-4, with D possibly TRBD1 on 6 matching bases. The CDR3 is 14 residues long. Trimming cost V 2 bases and J 8 bases, with 15 bases left between them.

This clonotype is large (0.1 to 1%) by share. The chain carries TRBV12-3 or TRBV12-4 and TRBJ1-2, with D perhaps TRBD1 (5 bases). V was cut by 2 bases and J by 8 bases, with 12 bases left in between. The CDR3 runs 13 residues. Here the CDR3 DNA reads TGTGCCAGCAGTTTAAGGGGAACGCCGGGCTACACCTTC. This sequence encodes CASSLRGTPGYTF.

This clonotype qualifies as large (0.1 to 1%). The chain has TRBV12-3 or TRBV12-4 and TRBJ1-2, with 7 bases aligning to TRBD1. J was trimmed by 3 bases and V by 6 bases; bases with no gene match: 10. This CDR3 has 15 amino acids. The CDR3 protein is CASRATGVMDYGYTF. CDR3 nucleotides: TGTGCCAGCAGGGCCACAGGGGTTATGGACTATGGCTACACCTTC.

This clonotype rates as large. J is TRBJ1-2 and V is TRBV12-3 or TRBV12-4; 10 bases agree with TRBD1. Trimming took 4 bases from V and 7 from J; bases not matched to a gene: 6. CDR3 length equals 14 residues. The CDR3 coding sequence is TGTGCCAGCAGTTCTACCGGGACAGGGGTTGGCTACACCTTC. It yields the protein CASSSTGTGVGYTF.

This clonotype is labeled large (0.1 to 1%). The J gene is TRBJ1-2, the V gene TRBV12-3 or TRBV12-4; D is undetermined. This CDR3 region has 15 residues. V was cut by 0 bases and J by 4 bases, with 12 bases left in between. CDR3 bases: TGTGCCAGCAGTTTAGCTTACGTGTCCGCCTATGGCTACACCTTC. It yields the protein CASSLAYVSAYGYTF.

Of note for this clonotype: Without the conserved terminal phenylalanine or tryptophan, this CDR3 likely stems from a read error. V is TRBV12-3 or TRBV12-4 and J is TRBJ1-2; 8 bases fit TRBD1. This CDR3 has 13 residues. J was trimmed by 6 bases and V by 6 bases; bases with no gene match: 6. The CDR3 nucleotides are TGTGCCAGCAGCCCGGACAGGGTTCATGGCTACACCTCC. Amino acid sequence: CASSPDRVHGYTS.

The V call is TRBV12-3 or TRBV12-4, the J call TRBJ1-2; no clear D gene. The CDR3 spans 15 residues. V was clipped by 5 bases and J by 4 bases, with 17 bases between them. The CDR3 region has the DNA TGTGCCAGCAGTCCCTTTAAGGGCTGGGGCTATGGCTACACCTTC. This encodes CASSPFKGWGYGYTF.

Sample share makes this clonotype large. The CDR3 here is CASSPRGTGDYGYTF. The CDR3 DNA sequence: TGTGCCAGCAGTCCGAGAGGGACAGGGGACTATGGCTACACCTTC. This rearrangement joins TRBV12-3 or TRBV12-4 to TRBJ1-2, with TRBD1 matching over 10 bases. Unmatched junction bases numbered 6, after V lost 5 bases and J lost 3 bases. The length of the CDR3 is 15 residues.

CDR3 nucleotide sequence: TGTGCCAGCAGTTTAGGGACGAACTATGGCTACACCTTC. Its protein product is CASSLGTNYGYTF. The V and J genes are TRBV12-3 or TRBV12-4 and TRBJ1-2; no clear D gene. This CDR3 is 13 amino acids long. Trimming cost V 1 base and J 2 bases, with 5 bases left between them.

Relative to its sample, this clonotype is large (0.1 to 1%). The V call is TRBV12-3 or TRBV12-4, the J call TRBJ1-2; D is unclear. The length of the CDR3 is 13 residues. V was cut by 7 bases and J by 12 bases, with 21 bases left in between. This CDR3 reads CASTTQERSFNTF. As DNA, the CDR3 is TGTGCCAGCACCACCCAAGAGAGATCTTTCAACACCTTC.

This clonotype is large. The chain joins TRBV12-3 or TRBV12-4 to TRBJ1-2, with D possibly matching TRBD1 (5 bases). V lost 5 bases and J lost 6, with 22 bases in between. The CDR3 has 16 residues. The CDR3 nucleotides are TGTGCCAGCAGTCCTACCCGAGACAGAGCCGGTCATGGCTACACCTTC. Protein sequence: CASSPTRDRAGHGYTF.

Judged by abundance, this clonotype is large. The rearrangement joins TRBV12-3 or TRBV12-4 to TRBJ1-2, with 7 bases aligning to TRBD1. V gave up 4 bases and J gave up 4 bases; unmatched junction bases: 9. The CDR3 is made up of 15 amino acids. The CDR3 region is CASSSGTEAVYGYTF. In DNA form, the CDR3 reads TGTGCCAGCAGTTCCGGGACAGAAGCTGTCTATGGCTACACCTTC.

In its sample, this clonotype was seen a few times. V gene TRBV12-3 or TRBV12-4 combines with J gene TRBJ1-2; D may be TRBD1 (6 bases). Trimming stripped 5 bases from V and 4 bases from J, with 14 bases between. This CDR3 is 14 amino acids long. CDR3 sequence (DNA): TGTGCCAGCAGTCCTACAGGGAGCGTCTATGGCTACACCTTC. Translated, it gives CASSPTGSVYGYTF.

This clonotype is large. This sequence joins TRBV12-3 or TRBV12-4 and TRBJ1-2, with unresolved D. The CDR3 runs to 14 residues. Trimming shortened V by 7 bases and J by 0 bases, and 12 bases separated the two germline ends. The DNA of the CDR3 is TGTGCCAGCATGACGGGCCCGACTAACTATGGCTACACCTTC. Translating gives CASMTGPTNYGYTF.

By proportion, this clonotype is large. The chain links TRBV12-3 or TRBV12-4 to TRBJ1-2, with TRBD1 matching 7 bases. The CDR3 is 13 residues long. V was clipped by 6 bases and J by 4 bases; unmatched bases: 5. CDR3 DNA: TGTGCCAGCAGCCCCGACAGGGTCTATGGCTACACCTTC. Its protein product is CASSPDRVYGYTF.

This clonotype is categorized as large. This chain connects TRBV12-3 or TRBV12-4 to TRBJ1-2; possibly TRBD1 for D (5 bases). The CDR3 is 14 amino acids. The V end was cut by 5 bases, the J end by 3 bases, with 13 bases between. The CDR3 DNA reads TGTGCCAGCAGTCCAGGCGACAGTTACTATGGCTACACCTTC. Translation gives CASSPGDSYYGYTF.

By its share, this clonotype is large. The chain links TRBV12-3 or TRBV12-4 to TRBJ1-2; 8 bases line up with TRBD1. Germline trimming cut 4 bases from V and 4 bases from J; bases unmatched to any gene: 2. The CDR3 runs 13 residues. The CDR3: CASSSGQAYGYTF. The CDR3 nucleotides read TGTGCCAGCAGTTCGGGACAGGCCTATGGCTACACCTTC.

This clonotype is classed as medium-sized. The CDR3, as DNA: TGTGCCAGCAACTACCAGAGGGCACGTGGCTACACCTTC. This sequence encodes CASNYQRARGYTF. V usage is TRBV12-3 or TRBV12-4 and J usage is TRBJ1-2; D is unclear. Trimming shortened V by 7 bases and J by 7 bases, and 16 bases separated the two germline ends. This CDR3 region has 13 residues.

The chain has TRBV12-3 or TRBV12-4 and TRBJ1-2; a weak D match, TRBD1 (6 bases). This CDR3 has 15 residues. V lost 3 bases and J lost 5, with 16 bases in between. CDR3 sequence: CASSLRQVVSYGYTF. The CDR3 DNA reads TGTGCCAGCAGTTTGCGACAGGTGGTTTCTTATGGCTACACCTTC.

This clonotype was seen more than once but under ten times. The chain couples TRBV12-3 or TRBV12-4 to TRBJ1-2; no clear D. The CDR3 has 13 amino acids. V was pared by 6 bases and J by 4 bases, with 12 bases between. The CDR3: CASSRDTAYGYTF. The CDR3 DNA reads TGTGCCAGCAGCCGCGACACTGCCTATGGCTACACCTTC.

This clonotype showed up many times. Here the CDR3 DNA reads TGTGCCAGCAGCTACTCAGGGAGGAACTATGGCTACACCTTC. The encoded protein is CASSYSGRNYGYTF. This sequence joins TRBV12-3 or TRBV12-4 and TRBJ1-2; tentatively, D is TRBD1 (5 bases). The ends were cut back, 6 bases at V and 2 bases at J, with 13 bases in the middle. The CDR3 is made up of 14 amino acids.

This clonotype is labeled medium-sized. This chain joins TRBV12-3 or TRBV12-4 and TRBJ1-2; D unclear. The CDR3 covers 14 residues. Deletions cut 5 bases from V and 5 bases from J, with 15 bases between. The CDR3 reads CASSTRRSWYGYTF. CDR3 nucleotides: TGTGCCAGCAGTACCCGCAGGTCGTGGTATGGCTACACCTTC.

The chain is built from TRBV12-3 or TRBV12-4 and TRBJ1-2; TRBD1 might be the D (5 bases). The germline V and J ends were trimmed by 6 bases and 3 bases, with 17 bases remaining between them. There are 15 residues in the CDR3. This CDR3 reads CASSPVEGSDYGYTF. The CDR3 DNA reads as TGTGCCAGCAGCCCGGTAGAGGGGAGCGACTATGGCTACACCTTC.

This clonotype was picked up one time. This may stem from a read error, because a much larger clone lies one nucleotide away. This chain uses TRBV12-3 or TRBV12-4 with TRBJ1-2; tentative D call: TRBD1 (6 bases). CDR3 length equals 11 residues. DNA for the CDR3: TGTGACAGCAGTTCCAGGGGTGGCTACACCTTC. It translates to CDSSSRGGYTF.

By share, this clonotype counts as medium-sized. V and J are TRBV12-3 or TRBV12-4 and TRBJ1-2; D ambiguous. The V end lost 7 bases, the J end lost 2 bases, and 11 bases lay between the germline ends. This CDR3 spans 13 amino acids. The CDR3 loop is CASTTPPNYGYTF. In DNA, the CDR3 is TGTGCCAGCACCACCCCTCCAAACTATGGCTACACCTTC.

Ten or more counts support this clonotype. This chain links TRBV12-3 or TRBV12-4 with TRBJ1-2; a weak D match, TRBD1 (6 bases). Trimming pared 7 bases from V and 5 bases from J, leaving 20 bases between. This CDR3 contains 15 residues. The CDR3 nucleotides read TGTGCCAGCACCCAAGATTACAGGGAGTTGTATGGCTACACCTTC. This gives the protein CASTQDYRELYGYTF.